Detailed here is one T cell receptor (beta chain). The sample originates from a study of blood T cell repertoires in COVID-19. The wider study: The origin of the acute and convalescent COVID-19 samples was the United States, Italy and Spain.

Libraries were prepared by immunoSEQ multiplex PCR; TCRdb keeps only in-frame clonotypes and omits some of them. The table includes roughly 63,000 clones, 80% to 90% detected once. J was trimmed by 4 bases and V by 0 bases; bases with no gene match: 5. Germline lookup yields CDR1 LGHNA and CDR2 YSLEER. This CDR3 has 16 residues. This sequence joins TRBV4-3 and TRBJ2-2; 7 bases map to TRBD1. Sample: peripheral blood. This receptor was taken from a middle-aged man with acute or convalescent COVID-19. The CDR3 DNA reads TGCGCCAGCAGCCAAGAAGGACAGGTCCTCACCGGGGAGCTGTTTTTT. It specifies CASSQEGQVLTGELFF.